This TCR beta chain derives from a study of T-cell reconstitution after alpha-beta-depleted transplantation in children. Unique molecular identifiers were used in preparing the TCRbeta library. TCRdb ran MiXCR on the PCR reads and lists one entry per CDR3 protein. The table records some 830,000 distinct CDR3 sequences, roughly 15% of them present only once. The CDR3 extends over 15 amino acids. CDR1 and CDR2 (germline): SGHAT, FQNNGV. This clonotype was counted once. One junction end does not reproduce the germline sequence, and a read error may be involved. V is TRBV11-2 and J is TRBJ2-1; unclear D gene. The receptor's source is a male patient younger than 18 who had a stem cell transplant for acute lymphoblastic leukemia, so the T cells may come from the graft donor. The specimen comprised PBMCs, mostly from graft donor cells, sampled 360 days after TCRalphabeta/CD19-depleted stem cell transplant. The DNA of the CDR3 is TGTCCCAGCAGCTTAGATCTCGTGGGCAGATTTGAGCAGTTCTTC. Translated, it gives CPSSLDLVGRFEQFF.